This T cell receptor beta chain was sequenced for a study of T cells in Graves' hyperthyroidism and ophthalmopathy. Diagnoses were established using clinical symptoms, serum thyroxine and TRAb, thyroid ultrasound and orbital computed tomography. Trimming removed 6 bases at V and 2 bases at J, with 17 bases between. The CDR3 runs to 15 residues. From germline, CDR1 is MNHEY and CDR2 SMNVEV (reference sequence). This clonotype was seen many times. The antigen is unknown. The CDR3 regions of TCR beta were amplified from RNA transcripts. Initially, a first-round RT-PCR of the TCR CDR3 employed the HTBI primer set. TCRdb processed the multiplex PCR reads anew with MiXCR; each CDR3 protein has one entry. The sample yields more than 300,000 distinct CDR3 sequences, less than 20% seen once. Study conclusions and caveats: Most clonotypes that expanded in the thyroid above 0.001 also showed up in blood.

Source material: blood. V and J are TRBV27 and TRBJ2-7, with D possibly TRBD2 on 6 matching bases. The origin of this receptor is a young man with Graves' ophthalmopathy. The CDR3 region has the DNA TGTGCCAGCAGCGCCTGGGGGGTTGGGACCTACGAGCAGTACTTC. Protein product: CASSAWGVGTYEQYF.